Listed here are 7 T cell receptor beta chains from one sample, sequenced in a study of CD8 T cells in ankylosing spondylitis. These TCRs' antigens remain unknown. TCRdb itself ran the 5' RACE reads through MiXCR, one entry per CDR3 protein. This table holds about 400,000 distinct CDR3 sequences, under 25% found once. Study-wide findings and caveats: Seven to nine highly homologous variants formed a TCR beta motif that appeared characteristic of ankylosing spondylitis blood.

The specimen was blood, either unsorted or a sorted T cell fraction (not recorded which). Receptors originate from a male donor with ankylosing spondylitis.

The sample holds a few counts of this clonotype. V gene TRBV10-2 combines with J gene TRBJ1-5, with unresolved D. The germline gives CDR1 WSHSY, CDR2 SAAADI. V was trimmed by 8 bases and J by 6 bases, leaving 14 bases between them. This CDR3 is 13 amino acids long. Written as DNA, the CDR3 is TGCGCCAGCCGAGTAGGTCCCGGTCAGCCCCAGCATTTT. Its translation is CASRVGPGQPQHF.

CDR3 sequence reads: CASSLGQRSNEKLFF. The CDR3, as DNA: TGTGCCAGCAGCTTGGGGCAGCGAAGTAATGAAAAACTGTTTTTT. V usage is TRBV5-6 and J usage is TRBJ1-4; D gene unclear. This CDR3 has 15 amino acids. V was trimmed by 0 bases and J by 4 bases, leaving 10 bases between them. Germline lookup yields CDR1 SGHDT and CDR2 YYEEEE.

The chain joins TRBV2 to TRBJ2-2; tentatively, D is TRBD1 or TRBD2 (5 bases each). The CDR3 loop spans 15 amino acids. V lost 3 bases and J 4 bases, leaving 12 bases between the germline ends. The germline V gene has CDR1 SNHLY and CDR2 FYNNEI. CDR3 nucleotide sequence: TGTGCCAGCAGTGACAGGGACGGCGGCACCGGGGAGCTGTTTTTT. The encoded protein is CASSDRDGGTGELFF.

The chain is built from TRBV20-1 and TRBJ2-1; D is unresolved. Trimming removed 2 bases from V and 7 bases from J, with 15 bases in between. The CDR3 has 14 residues. The V gene's germline CDR1 is DFQATT and CDR2 SNEGSKA (reference sequence). In DNA form, the CDR3 reads TGCAGTGCTAGATCTGCCCCTAACCGAAATGAGCAGTTCTTC. Protein product: CSARSAPNRNEQFF.

This clonotype was detected only a few times. This chain joins TRBV20-1 and TRBJ1-1; D not certain. The CDR3 is 12 residues long. Per germline, CDR1 DFQATT and CDR2 SNEGSKA (reference sequence). V gave up 3 bases and J gave up 7 bases, with 12 bases separating them. CDR3 coding DNA: TGCAGTGCTAGTCCAGGAGGAATTGAAGCTTTCTTT. Translating gives CSASPGGIEAFF.

A few counts support this clonotype. The chain recombines TRBV7-9 with TRBJ2-3; TRBD1 aligns across 9 bases. Per germline, CDR1 SEHNR and CDR2 FQNEAQ (reference sequence). The CDR3 length is 16 residues. After removal of 1 base from V and 2 bases from J, the junction contained 4 bases not matched to a gene. The CDR3 coding sequence is TGTGCCAGCAGCTTAGGGACAGGGGCGGACACAGATACGCAGTATTTT. Translated, it gives CASSLGTGADTDTQYF.

V gene TRBV4-3 combines with J gene TRBJ1-3; D gene ambiguous. Germline V gene data show CDR1 as LGHNA and CDR2 as YSLEER. With 0 bases removed from V and 2 bases from J, the gap between germline ends came to 8 bases. The CDR3 is made up of 15 amino acids. As DNA, the CDR3 is TGCGCCAGCAGCCAAGAATGGTCGACTGGAAACACCATATATTTT. Encoded protein: CASSQEWSTGNTIYF.